This TCR beta chain was documented in a study of long-term antiretroviral therapy in people with HIV. Study conclusions and caveats: An increase in diversity followed ART, yet levels stayed below transplant donor controls.

The assay used was immunoSEQ (version v3.0), run at survey level. Profiling relied on immunoSEQ multiplex PCR, and the TCRdb table lists in-frame clones only, not all of them. The table includes 7,500 to 8,500 clones, over 70% detected once. None of the participants with HIV were treated outside the United States. The CDR3 loop spans 17 amino acids. The germline V gene has CDR1 LGHNA and CDR2 YSLEER. V lost 1 base and J 3 bases, leaving 15 bases between the germline ends. About this clone itself: As yet, its antigen is unknown.

This receptor was taken from a middle-aged man with HIV. This material consisted of unsorted PBMCs, taken 2.5 to 2.7 years before starting antiretroviral therapy. The chain couples TRBV4-3 to TRBJ2-2; D gene uncertain. This CDR3 is CASSQVESRTYTGELFF. CDR3 in DNA: TGCGCCAGCAGCCAAGTTGAGTCTCGCACCTACACCGGGGAGCTGTTTTTT.